This T cell receptor beta chain originates from a study of vaccination and CD4 T cells after COVID-19. Overall study: Nasal swab PCR had detected SARS-CoV-2 in convalescent patients, some ten mild and one severe. Two mRNA vaccine doses were given, either BNT162b2 or mRNA-1273. The post-vaccine samples came a median 72 days after dose two (range 14 to 241). General study points: The great majority, 304 of 307 vaccine-specific clones, proved spike mono-reactive in convalescent patients.

Germline V gene data show CDR1 as MDHEN and CDR2 as SYDVKM. Trimming stripped 9 bases from V and 1 base from J, with 9 bases between. The CDR3 sequence is 13 residues long. On this clonotype: Its antigen is currently unknown.

Sequenced with the Oncomine TCR Beta short-read assay was DNA taken from cultured CD4+ T cells. TCRdb reprocessed the PCR reads with MiXCR, giving one entry per CDR3 protein. The repertoire has about 20,000 distinct CDR3 sequences, 35% to 40% of them found once; the top ten carry 25% to 30%. The time point: late sampling 161 to 241 days after vaccination in three convalescent patients. Treatment given: roughly 11-day PBMC culture with coronavirus spike peptide pools or control peptides (ViraFEST assay). This clonotype was sampled from a human donor who had recovered from COVID-19. The sample in question was CD4+ T cells from blood, cultured in vitro, obtained about 7 months after SARS-CoV-2 vaccination. The chain carries TRBV28 and TRBJ2-2, with D possibly matching TRBD1 (6 bases). CDR3 nucleotide sequence: TGTGCCAGTGGGGGCCGGAACACCGGGGAGCTGTTTTTT. It translates to CASGGRNTGELFF.